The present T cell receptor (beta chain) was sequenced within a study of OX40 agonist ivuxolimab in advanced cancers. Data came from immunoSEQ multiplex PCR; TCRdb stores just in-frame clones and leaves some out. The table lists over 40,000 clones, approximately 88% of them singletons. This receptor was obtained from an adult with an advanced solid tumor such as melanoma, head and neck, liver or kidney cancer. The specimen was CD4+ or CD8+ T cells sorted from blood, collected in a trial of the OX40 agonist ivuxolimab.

CDR3 DNA sequence: TGTGCCAGCAGTAAACTAGCGGGAGGCTACAATGAGCAGTTCTTC. Translation gives CASSKLAGGYNEQFF. The rearrangement joins TRBV2 to TRBJ2-1; 12 bases fit TRBD2. V dropped 5 bases and J dropped 3; count of bases not matched to a gene: 2. Germline CDR1 reads SNHLY; CDR2 reads FYNNEI. CDR3 length equals 15 residues.